Detailed here is one T cell receptor (beta chain). The ends were cut back, 6 bases at V and 4 bases at J, with 16 bases in the middle. Germline V gene sequence: CDR1 MNHNS, CDR2 SASEGT. The CDR3 has 14 residues. These data originate in a study of blood T cell repertoires in COVID-19. Study information: COVID-19 samples, acute and convalescent, were from the United States, Italy and Spain. From T cells, B-cell-depleted T cells, or PBMCs came the material, which was cDNA or gDNA.

Under the authors' procedure: Amplification from reference gene primers served as the basis for estimated nucleated cell counts. Generated by immunoSEQ multiplex PCR, the TCRdb table keeps only in-frame clones and is missing some. That table is the source of V, J and clone size, and D and trimming were worked out from the DNA. The table shows around 64,000 clones, with around 87% occurring only once. The sample was peripheral blood. The chain recombines TRBV6-1 with TRBJ2-7, with D perhaps TRBD1 (5 bases). This clonotype was sampled from a man aged 50-60 years with active COVID-19. The CDR3 protein is CASSPDSGAYEQYF. DNA of the CDR3: TGTGCCAGCAGCCCCGACAGTGGAGCTTACGAGCAGTACTTC.